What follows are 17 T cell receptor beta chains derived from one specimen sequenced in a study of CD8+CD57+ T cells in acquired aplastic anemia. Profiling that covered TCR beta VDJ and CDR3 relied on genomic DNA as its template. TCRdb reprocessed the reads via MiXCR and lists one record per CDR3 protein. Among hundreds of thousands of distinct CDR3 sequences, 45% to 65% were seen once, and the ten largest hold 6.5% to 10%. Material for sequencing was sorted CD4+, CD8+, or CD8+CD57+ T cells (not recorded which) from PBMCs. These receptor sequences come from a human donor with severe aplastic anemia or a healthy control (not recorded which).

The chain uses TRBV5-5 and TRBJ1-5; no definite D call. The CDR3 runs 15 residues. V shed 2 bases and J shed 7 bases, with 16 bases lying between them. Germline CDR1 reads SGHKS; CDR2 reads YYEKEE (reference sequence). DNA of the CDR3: TGTGCCAGCAGCTTATCCCCACTAGGCTTACAGCCCCAGCATTTT. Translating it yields CASSLSPLGLQPQHF.

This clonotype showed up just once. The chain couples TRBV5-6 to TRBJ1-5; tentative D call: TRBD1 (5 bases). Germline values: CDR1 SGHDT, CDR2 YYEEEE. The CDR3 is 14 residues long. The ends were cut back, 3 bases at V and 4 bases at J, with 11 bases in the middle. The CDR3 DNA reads TGTGCCAGCAGCTCGGGACGGATAAATCAGCCCCAGCATTTT. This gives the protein CASSSGRINQPQHF.

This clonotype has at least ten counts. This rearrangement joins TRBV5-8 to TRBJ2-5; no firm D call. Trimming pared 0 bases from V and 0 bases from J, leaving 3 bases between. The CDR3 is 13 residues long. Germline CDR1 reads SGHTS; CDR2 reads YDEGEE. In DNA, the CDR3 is TGTGCCAGCAGCTTGGCAGACCAAGAGACCCAGTACTTC. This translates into CASSLADQETQYF.

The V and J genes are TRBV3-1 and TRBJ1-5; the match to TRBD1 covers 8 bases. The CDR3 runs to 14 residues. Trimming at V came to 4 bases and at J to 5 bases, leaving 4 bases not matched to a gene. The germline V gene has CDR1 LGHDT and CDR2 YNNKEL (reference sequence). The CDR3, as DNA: TGTGCCAGCAGCCGCGACAGGGGATATCAGCCCCAGCATTTT. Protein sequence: CASSRDRGYQPQHF.

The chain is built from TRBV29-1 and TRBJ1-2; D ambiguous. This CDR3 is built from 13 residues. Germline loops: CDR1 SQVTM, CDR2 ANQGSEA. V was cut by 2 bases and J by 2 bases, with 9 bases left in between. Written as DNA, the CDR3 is TGCAGCGTTGAAAACACTGGCAACTATGGCTACACCTTC. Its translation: CSVENTGNYGYTF.

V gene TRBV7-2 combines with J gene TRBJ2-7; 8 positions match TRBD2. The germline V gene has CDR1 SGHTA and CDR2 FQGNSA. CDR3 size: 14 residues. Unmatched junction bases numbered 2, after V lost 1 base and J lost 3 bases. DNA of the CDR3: TGTGCCAGCAGCTTAGGCGGGGGGAACTACGAGCAGTACTTC. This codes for CASSLGGGNYEQYF.

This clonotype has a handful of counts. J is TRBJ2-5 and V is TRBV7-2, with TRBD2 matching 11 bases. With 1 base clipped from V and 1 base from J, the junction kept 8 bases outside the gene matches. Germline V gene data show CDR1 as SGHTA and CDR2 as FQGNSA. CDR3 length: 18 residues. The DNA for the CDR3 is TGTGCCAGCAGCTTAGGTCGTCGACTAGCGGGGATCCAAGAGACCCAGTACTTC. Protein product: CASSLGRRLAGIQETQYF.

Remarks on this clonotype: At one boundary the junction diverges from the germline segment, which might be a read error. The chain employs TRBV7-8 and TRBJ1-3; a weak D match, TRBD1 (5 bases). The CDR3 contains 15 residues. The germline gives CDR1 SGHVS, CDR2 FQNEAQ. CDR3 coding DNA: TGTGCCAGTAGCTTCAGGGTTCAACCTGGAAACACCATATATTTT. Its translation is CASSFRVQPGNTIYF.

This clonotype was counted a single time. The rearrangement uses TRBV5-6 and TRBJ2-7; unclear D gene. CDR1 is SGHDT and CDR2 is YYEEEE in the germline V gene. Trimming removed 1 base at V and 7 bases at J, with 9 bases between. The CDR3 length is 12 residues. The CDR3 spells CASSLRGWEQYF. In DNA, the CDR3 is TGTGCCAGCAGCTTGAGAGGCTGGGAGCAGTACTTC.

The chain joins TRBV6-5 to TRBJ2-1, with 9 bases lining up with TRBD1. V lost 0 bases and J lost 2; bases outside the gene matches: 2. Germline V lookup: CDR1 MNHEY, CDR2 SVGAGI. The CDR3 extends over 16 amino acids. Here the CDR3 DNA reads TGTGCCAGCAGTTACTCGGGACAGGGTACCTACAATGAGCAGTTCTTC. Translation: CASSYSGQGTYNEQFF.

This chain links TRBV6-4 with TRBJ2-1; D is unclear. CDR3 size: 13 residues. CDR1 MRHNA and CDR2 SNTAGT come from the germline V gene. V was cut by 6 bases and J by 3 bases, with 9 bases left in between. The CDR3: CASSSANYNEQFF. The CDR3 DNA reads TGTGCCAGCAGCAGTGCTAACTACAATGAGCAGTTCTTC.

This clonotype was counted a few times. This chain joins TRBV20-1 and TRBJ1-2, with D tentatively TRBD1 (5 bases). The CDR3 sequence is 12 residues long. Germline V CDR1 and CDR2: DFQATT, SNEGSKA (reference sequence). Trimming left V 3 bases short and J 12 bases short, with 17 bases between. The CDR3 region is CSASVRGSGNTF. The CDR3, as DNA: TGCAGTGCTAGCGTCCGGGGGTCTGGAAACACCTTC.

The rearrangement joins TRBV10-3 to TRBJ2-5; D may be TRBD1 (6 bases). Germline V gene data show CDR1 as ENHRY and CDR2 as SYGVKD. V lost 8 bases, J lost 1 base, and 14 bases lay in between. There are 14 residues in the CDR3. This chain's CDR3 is CAISSQQGQETQYF. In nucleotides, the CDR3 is TGTGCCATCTCCTCTCAACAGGGCCAAGAGACCCAGTACTTC.

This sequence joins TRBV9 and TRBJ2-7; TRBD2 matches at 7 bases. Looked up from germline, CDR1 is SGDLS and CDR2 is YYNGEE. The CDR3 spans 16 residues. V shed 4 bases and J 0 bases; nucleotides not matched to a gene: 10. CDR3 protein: CASSLGQTGGSYEQYF. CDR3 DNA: TGTGCCAGCAGCTTAGGCCAGACGGGAGGCTCCTACGAGCAGTACTTC.

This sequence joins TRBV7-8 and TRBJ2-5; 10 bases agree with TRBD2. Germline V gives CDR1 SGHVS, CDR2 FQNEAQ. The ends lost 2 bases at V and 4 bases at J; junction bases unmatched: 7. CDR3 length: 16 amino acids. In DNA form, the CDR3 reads TGTGCCAGCAGCTTAATCTGGACTAGCGGCGCAGAGACCCAGTACTTC. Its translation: CASSLIWTSGAETQYF.

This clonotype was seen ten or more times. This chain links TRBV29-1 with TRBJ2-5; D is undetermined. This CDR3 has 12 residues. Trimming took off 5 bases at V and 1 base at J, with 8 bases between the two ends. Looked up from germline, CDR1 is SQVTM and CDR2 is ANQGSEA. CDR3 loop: CSVLPPQETQYF. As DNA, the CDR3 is TGCAGCGTTCTCCCTCCCCAAGAGACCCAGTACTTC.

The CDR3 bases are TGCAGTGCGACCCCAGTGGTACTGAGCACCGGGGAGCTGTTTTTT. Its translation is CSATPVVLSTGELFF. The chain combines TRBV20-1 with TRBJ2-2; D is uncertain. The CDR3 has 15 residues. The germline gives CDR1 DFQATT, CDR2 SNEGSKA (reference sequence). The ends were cut back, 6 bases at V and 4 bases at J, with 18 bases in the middle.